A single sample gave rise to the 7 T cell receptor beta chains below, sequenced in a study of cytomegalovirus exposure and HLA in healthy donors. Profiled with immunoSEQ multiplex PCR; TCRdb holds only in-frame clones, not every one. The sample shows a few hundred thousand clones, approximately 85% of them seen only once. The sample was PBMCs. These receptors originate from a man aged 30 to 45 in good health and CMV-seronegative.

The chain recombines TRBV27 with TRBJ1-1; D unclear. The CDR3 spans 15 residues. CDR1 is MNHEY and CDR2 is SMNVEV in the germline V gene (reference sequence). The ends were cut back, 6 bases at V and 0 bases at J, with 14 bases in the middle. This chain's CDR3 is CASRDYSIMNTEAFF. CDR3 sequence (DNA): TGTGCCAGCAGGGACTACTCCATTATGAACACTGAAGCTTTCTTT.

The V gene is TRBV5-1, the J gene TRBJ2-3; perhaps TRBD2 as D (6 bases). Germline V lookup: CDR1 SGHRS, CDR2 YFSETQ. The V end lost 4 bases, the J end lost 0 bases, and 9 bases lay between the germline ends. The CDR3 has 14 amino acids. The CDR3 DNA is TGCGCCAGCAGCCCCGGGGGAAGCACAGATACGCAGTATTTT. Its protein is CASSPGGSTDTQYF.

This clone was observed once. V usage is TRBV2 and J usage is TRBJ2-7; 7 positions agree with TRBD1. V lost 6 bases, J lost 2 bases, and 4 bases stayed unmatched. Germline assignment: CDR1 SNHLY and CDR2 FYNNEI. This CDR3 region has 13 residues. CDR3 residues: CASRLGTAYEQYF. In nucleotides, the CDR3 is TGTGCCAGCAGACTCGGGACAGCCTACGAGCAGTACTTC. The full variable domain, its missing parts supplied by reference TRBV2 and TRBJ2-7, is EPEVTQTPSHQVTQMGQEVILRCVPISNHLYFYWYRQILGQKVEFLVSFYNNEISEKSEIFDDQFSVERPDGSNFTLKIRSTKLEDSAMYFCASRLGTAYEQYFGPGTRLTVT.

In this sample, this clone is medium-sized. The sample carries other DNA sequences with the same CDR3. V and J are TRBV6-1 and TRBJ1-6, with 9 bases matching TRBD1. This CDR3 is 15 amino acids long. Germline-derived CDR1 and CDR2 are MNHNS and SASEGT. The J segment lost 5 bases and the V segment lost 1 base, leaving 0 bases of the junction unmatched. The CDR3 nucleotides read TGTGCCAGCAGTGAAGGGACAGGGGATAATTCACCCCTCCACTTT. Residues: CASSEGTGDNSPLHF.

V usage is TRBV2 and J usage is TRBJ1-3, with TRBD1 as a possible D gene (5 bases). Germline V gene lookup returns CDR1 SNHLY and CDR2 FYNNEI. The CDR3 has 12 amino acids. Trimming stripped 6 bases from V and 7 bases from J, with 10 bases between. CDR3 sequence reads: CASSQTVNTIYF. The CDR3 region has the DNA TGTGCCAGCAGCCAGACAGTCAACACCATATATTTT.

The chain joins TRBV15 to TRBJ1-1; maybe TRBD1 (6 bases). V gave up 1 base and J gave up 5 bases, with 11 bases separating them. The CDR3 consists of 14 residues. Germline assignment: CDR1 LNHNV and CDR2 YYDKDF (reference sequence). CDR3: CATSRGQGRTEAFF. The DNA for the CDR3 is TGTGCCACCAGCAGAGGGCAGGGGAGAACTGAAGCTTTCTTT.

This clone was seen only once. V usage is TRBV30 and J usage is TRBJ1-6, with D perhaps matching TRBD1 (6 bases). The germline V gene has CDR1 GTSNPN and CDR2 SVGIG (reference sequence). The V and J ends lost 0 bases and 4 bases respectively, with 13 bases between them. The CDR3 is 16 amino acids. In DNA, the CDR3 is TGTGCCTGGAGTGTACCGAGGGGGGGGTATAATTCACCCCTCCACTTT. It is translated as CAWSVPRGGYNSPLHF.